The present TCR beta chain was sequenced within a study of T cell changes during pregnancy in multiple sclerosis. Here immunoSEQ multiplex PCR was the method, and the copy in TCRdb shows in-frame clones only, minus some. There are approximately 100,000 clones in the sample; 90% to 95% occur only once, and over 0.8% lies in the top ten. The clonotype was recovered from a female donor with multiple sclerosis, enrolled in a pregnancy study. The sequenced sample was peripheral blood, obtained before pregnancy.

The CDR3 bases are TGCGCCAGCAGCTTGACCTCTAGCGGGAGGGCCTCCGAGCAGTACTTC. Translated: CASSLTSSGRASEQYF. This chain connects TRBV5-1 to TRBJ2-7, with 12 positions matching TRBD2. The CDR3 has 16 amino acids. Germline CDR1 and CDR2: SGHRS and YFSETQ. V lost 1 base to trimming and J lost 6 bases; unmatched junction nucleotides: 8.